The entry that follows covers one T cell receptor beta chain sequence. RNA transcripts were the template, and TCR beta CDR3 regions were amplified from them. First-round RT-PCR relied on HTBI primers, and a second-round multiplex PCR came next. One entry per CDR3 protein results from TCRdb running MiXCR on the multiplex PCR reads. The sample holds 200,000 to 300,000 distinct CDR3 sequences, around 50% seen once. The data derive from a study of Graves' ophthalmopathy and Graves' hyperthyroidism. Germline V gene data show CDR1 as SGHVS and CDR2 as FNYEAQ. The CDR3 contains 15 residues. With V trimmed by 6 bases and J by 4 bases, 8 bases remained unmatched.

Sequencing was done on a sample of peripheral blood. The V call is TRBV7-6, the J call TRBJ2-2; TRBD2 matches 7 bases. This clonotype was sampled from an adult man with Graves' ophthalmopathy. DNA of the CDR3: TGTGCCAGCAGGCCCCTAGCGGACCTCACCGGGGAGCTGTTTTTT. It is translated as CASRPLADLTGELFF.